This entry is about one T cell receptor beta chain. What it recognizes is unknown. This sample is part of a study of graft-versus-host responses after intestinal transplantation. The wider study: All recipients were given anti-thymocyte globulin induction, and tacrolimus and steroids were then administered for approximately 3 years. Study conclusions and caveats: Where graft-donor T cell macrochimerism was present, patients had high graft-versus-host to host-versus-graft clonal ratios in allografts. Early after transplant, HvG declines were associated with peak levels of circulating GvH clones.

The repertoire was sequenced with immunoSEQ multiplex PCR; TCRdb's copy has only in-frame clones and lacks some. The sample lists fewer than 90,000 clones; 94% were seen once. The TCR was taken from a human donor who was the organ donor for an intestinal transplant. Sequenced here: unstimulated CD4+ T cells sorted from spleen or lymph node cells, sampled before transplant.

The CDR3 DNA is TGTGCCAGCAGCTTGGGGGGAACTATGAACACTGAAGCTTTCTTT. It translates to CASSLGGTMNTEAFF. The chain links TRBV5-4 to TRBJ1-1, with D uncertain. V shed 0 bases and J shed 0 bases, with 9 bases lying between them. Germline V gene data show CDR1 as SGHNT and CDR2 as YYREEE (reference sequence). The CDR3 spans 15 residues.